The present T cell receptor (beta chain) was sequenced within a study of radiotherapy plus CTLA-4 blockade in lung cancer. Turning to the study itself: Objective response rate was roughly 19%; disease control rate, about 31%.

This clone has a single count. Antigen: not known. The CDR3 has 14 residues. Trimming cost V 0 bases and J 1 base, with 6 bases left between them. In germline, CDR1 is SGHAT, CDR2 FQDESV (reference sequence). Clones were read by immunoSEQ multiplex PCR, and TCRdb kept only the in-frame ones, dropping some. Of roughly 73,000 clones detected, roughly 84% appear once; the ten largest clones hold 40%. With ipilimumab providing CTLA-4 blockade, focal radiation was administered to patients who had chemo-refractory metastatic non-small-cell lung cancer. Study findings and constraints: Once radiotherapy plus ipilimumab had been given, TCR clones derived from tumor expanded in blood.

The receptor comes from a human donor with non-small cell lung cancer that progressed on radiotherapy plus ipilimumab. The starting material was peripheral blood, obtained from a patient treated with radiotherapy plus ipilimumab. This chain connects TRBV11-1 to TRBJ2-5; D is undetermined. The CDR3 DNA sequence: TGTGCCAGCAGCTTAGCCCCAGCCCAAGAGACCCAGTACTTC. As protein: CASSLAPAQETQYF.